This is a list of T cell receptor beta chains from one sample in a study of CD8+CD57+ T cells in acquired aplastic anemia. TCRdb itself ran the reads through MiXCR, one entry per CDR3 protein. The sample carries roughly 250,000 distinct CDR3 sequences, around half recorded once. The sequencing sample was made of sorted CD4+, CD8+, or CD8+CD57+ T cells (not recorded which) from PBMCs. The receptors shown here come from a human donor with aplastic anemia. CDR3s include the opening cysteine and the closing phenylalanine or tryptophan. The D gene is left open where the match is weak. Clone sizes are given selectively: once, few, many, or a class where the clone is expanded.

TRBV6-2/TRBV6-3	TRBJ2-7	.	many	TGTGCCAGCAGCACAGTGGGGGGAGGCGACGAGCAGTACTTC	CASSTVGGGDEQYF
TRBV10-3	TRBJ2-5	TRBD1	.	TGTGCCATCAGCGGGACAGGGGAAGAGACCCAGTACTTC	CAISGTGEETQYF
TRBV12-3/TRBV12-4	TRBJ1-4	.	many	TGTGCCAGCAGTTTTGAGACCCATCGCGGTGGAAAACTGTTTTTT	CASSFETHRGGKLFF
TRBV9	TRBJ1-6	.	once	TGTGCCAGCGGCGGAGGAATGCTTAATAATTCACCCCTCCACTTT	CASGGGMLNNSPLHF
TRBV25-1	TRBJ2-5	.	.	TGTGCCAGCAGCCCGTGGAACCTTCTTCAAGAGGCCCAGTACTTC	CASSPWNLLQEAQYF
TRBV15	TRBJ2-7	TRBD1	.	TGTGCCACCAGCAGGGAGGATCGGGACAGGCCTCTCGAGCAGTACTTC	CATSREDRDRPLEQYF
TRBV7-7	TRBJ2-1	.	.	TGTGCCAGCAGCTTACAGGGGACCAGCTCCTACAATGAGCAGTTCTTC	CASSLQGTSSYNEQFF
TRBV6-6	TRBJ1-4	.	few	TGTGCCAGCAGTTTGAACAAACAAAATGAAAAACTGTTTTTT	CASSLNKQNEKLFF
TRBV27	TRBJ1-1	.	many	TGTGCCAGCAGTTTCGCCCTGAACACTGAAGCTTTCTTT	CASSFALNTEAFF
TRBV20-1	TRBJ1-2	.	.	TGCAGTGCCCCTGACACTCCTAACTATGGCTACACCTTC	CSAPDTPNYGYTF
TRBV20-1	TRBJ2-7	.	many	TGCAGTGCTAAGATCAGAGGGATCATCTACGAGCAGTACTTC	CSAKIRGIIYEQYF
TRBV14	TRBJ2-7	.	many	TGTGCCAGCAGCCAGAAGGTCGGGTACCACGAGCAGTACTTC	CASSQKVGYHEQYF
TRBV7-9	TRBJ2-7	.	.	TGTGCCAGCAGCCGATACGTTACAGGGGGGGCCTACGAGCAGTACTTC	CASSRYVTGGAYEQYF
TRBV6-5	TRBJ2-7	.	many	TGTGCCAGCAGCAAGACTAGCTACGAGCAGTACTTC	CASSKTSYEQYF
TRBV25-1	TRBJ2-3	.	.	TGTGCCAGCAGTGAACGCCGAGGGGGTAGGGAAGCGGATACGCAGTATTTT	CASSERRGGREADTQYF
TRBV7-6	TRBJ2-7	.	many	.	CASSILVSRGVDEQYF
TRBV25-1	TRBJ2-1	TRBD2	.	TGTGCCAGCAGTGATCTAGCGGGGGGGCGCAATGAGCAGTTCTTC	CASSDLAGGRNEQFF
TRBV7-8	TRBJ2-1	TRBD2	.	TGTGCCAGCACGACTGCGGGGGGGATCCTAGAGCAGTTCTTC	CASTTAGGILEQFF
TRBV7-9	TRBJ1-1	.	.	.	CASSLGAADSPLHFGNTEAFF
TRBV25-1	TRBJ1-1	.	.	TGTGCCAGCAGTAGGGGCTTGTGGGGGAACACTGAAGCTTTCTTT	CASSRGLWGNTEAFF
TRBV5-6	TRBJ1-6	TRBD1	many	TGTGCCAGCAGCTTGGTGCAGGGGGTTTTCGAGAATTCACCCCTCCACTTT	CASSLVQGVFENSPLHF
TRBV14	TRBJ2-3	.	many	TGTGCCAGCAGCCACCTCGAGGGGGGAGTCACAGATACGCAGTATTTT	CASSHLEGGVTDTQYF
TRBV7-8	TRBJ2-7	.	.	TGTGCCAGCAGCTTAGCTCAGTCCTACGAGCAGTACTTC	CASSLAQSYEQYF
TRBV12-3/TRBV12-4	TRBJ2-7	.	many	TGTGCCAGCTGGGGGTGTTTCTACTACGAGCAGTACTTC	CASWGCFYYEQYF
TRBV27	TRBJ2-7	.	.	TGTGCCAGCAGTACCGTGGGGGATAGGGTGGGCGAGCAGTACTTC	CASSTVGDRVGEQYF
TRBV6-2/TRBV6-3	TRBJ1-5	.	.	TGTGCCAGCACTGGCCGGGACGGCCGCAATCGAAACCAGCATTTT	CASTGRDGRNRNQHF
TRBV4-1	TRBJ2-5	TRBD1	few	TGCGCCAGCAGCCAGATGGGACAGGGATTAAAACAAGAGACCCAGTACTTC	CASSQMGQGLKQETQYF
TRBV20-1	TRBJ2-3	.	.	TGCAGTGCTAACGGACTCGGGGTAGATACGCAGTATTTT	CSANGLGVDTQYF
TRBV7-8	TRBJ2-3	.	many	TGTGCCAGCAGCCCGTTCCTCACAGATACGCAGTATTTT	CASSPFLTDTQYF
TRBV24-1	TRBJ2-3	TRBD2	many	TGTGCCACCAGTGACCCCCTAGCGGGAGACGCTACGCAGTATTTT	CATSDPLAGDATQYF
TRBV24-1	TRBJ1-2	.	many	TGTGCCACCAGTGATTTGACAGGGATGAGTGGCTACACCTTC	CATSDLTGMSGYTF
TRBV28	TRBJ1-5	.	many	TGTGCCAGCAGTTCATACCGGGACATAGACAATCAGCCCCAGCATTTT	CASSSYRDIDNQPQHF
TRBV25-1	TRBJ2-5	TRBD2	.	TGTGCCAGCAGTGAGGGGGGGGTCGGTAGGACCCAGTACTTC	CASSEGGVGRTQYF
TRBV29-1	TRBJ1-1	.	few	TGCAGCGTTAGGGGACGGTTGAACACTGAAGCTTTCTTT	CSVRGRLNTEAFF
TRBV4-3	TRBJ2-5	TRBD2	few	TGCGCCAGCAGCCAAGGAGCGGGGGGGCCTGTGGAGACCCAGTACTTC	CASSQGAGGPVETQYF
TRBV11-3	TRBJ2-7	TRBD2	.	TGTGCCAGCAGCCGATATGCGGGGGACGAGCAGTACTTC	CASSRYAGDEQYF
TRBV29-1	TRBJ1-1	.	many	TGCAGCGTTGATTCGGATTTAATGAACACTGAAGCTTTCTTT	CSVDSDLMNTEAFF
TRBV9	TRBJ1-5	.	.	TGTGCCAGCAGCGTAGGGCTTACCAATCAGCCCCAGCATTTT	CASSVGLTNQPQHF
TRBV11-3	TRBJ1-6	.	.	TGTGCTAGCAGCTTAGGGGCGGATTCACCCCTCCACTTT	CASSLGADSPLHF
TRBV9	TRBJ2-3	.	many	TGTGCCAGCAGCTCTTTCACAGATACGCAGTATTTT	CASSSFTDTQYF
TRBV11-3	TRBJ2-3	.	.	TGTGCCAGCAGCCTGGGCGCGGGAAGTCCAGATACGCAGTATTTT	CASSLGAGSPDTQYF
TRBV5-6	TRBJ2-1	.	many	TGTGCCAGCAGCTGGGACAAATACAATGAGCAGTTCTTC	CASSWDKYNEQFF
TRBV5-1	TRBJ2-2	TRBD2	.	TGCGCCAGCAGCTTGACCGGGAGCCGGGGGCTAGCGGGATCGAACACCGGGGAGCTGTTTTTT	CASSLTGSRGLAGSNTGELFF
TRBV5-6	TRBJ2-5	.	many	TGTGCCAGCACCTCAGCGGGTCGAGGGACCCAGTACTTC	CASTSAGRGTQYF
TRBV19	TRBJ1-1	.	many	TGTGCCAGTAGTATCAGTATGGGGACGCACACTGAAGCTTTCTTT	CASSISMGTHTEAFF
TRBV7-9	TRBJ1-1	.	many	TGTGCCAGCAGCTCTGTCAATGCGGGAAAAGGGAGTGAAGCTTTCTTT	CASSSVNAGKGSEAFF
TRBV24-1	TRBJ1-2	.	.	TGTGCCACCAGTGATCCCACATCCCGAGGCTACACCTTC	CATSDPTSRGYTF
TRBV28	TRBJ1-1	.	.	TGTGCCAGCACAGTTCGTGGTGACACTGAAGCTTTCTTT	CASTVRGDTEAFF
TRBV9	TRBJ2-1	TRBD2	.	TGTGCCAGCAGCCCCGGGGGTGCGGGGGGGACGAATGAGCAGTTCTTC	CASSPGGAGGTNEQFF
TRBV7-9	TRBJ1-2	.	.	TGTGCCGGCAGCCCAGACGGGTATGGCTACACCTTC	CAGSPDGYGYTF
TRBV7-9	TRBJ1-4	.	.	TGTGCCAGCAGCTCCTCCAACAGGACTAATGAAAGACTGTTCTTT	CASSSSNRTNERLFF
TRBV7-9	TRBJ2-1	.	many	TGTGCCAGCAGCTTACCAAGGGGTTGGGAGCGGGACAATGAGCAGTTCTTC	CASSLPRGWERDNEQFF
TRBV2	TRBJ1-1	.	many	TGTGCCAGCAGTGAAGGGGTAGGGGACACTGAAGCTTTCTTT	CASSEGVGDTEAFF